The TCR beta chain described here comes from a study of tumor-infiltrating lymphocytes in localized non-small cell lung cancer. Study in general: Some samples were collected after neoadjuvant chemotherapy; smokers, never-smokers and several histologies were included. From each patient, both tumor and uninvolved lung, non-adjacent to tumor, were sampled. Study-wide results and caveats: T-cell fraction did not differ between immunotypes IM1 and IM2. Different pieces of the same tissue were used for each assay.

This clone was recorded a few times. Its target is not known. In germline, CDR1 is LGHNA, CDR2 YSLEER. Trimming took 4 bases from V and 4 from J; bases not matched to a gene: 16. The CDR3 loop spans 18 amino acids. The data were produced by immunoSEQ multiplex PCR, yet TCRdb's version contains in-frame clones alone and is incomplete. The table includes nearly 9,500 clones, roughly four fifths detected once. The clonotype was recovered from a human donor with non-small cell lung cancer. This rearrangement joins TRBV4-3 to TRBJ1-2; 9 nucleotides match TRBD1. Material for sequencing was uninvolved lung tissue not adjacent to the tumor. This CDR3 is CASSPGFPGQGESYGYTF. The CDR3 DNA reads TGCGCCAGCAGCCCAGGGTTCCCGGGACAGGGAGAGAGCTATGGCTACACCTTC.